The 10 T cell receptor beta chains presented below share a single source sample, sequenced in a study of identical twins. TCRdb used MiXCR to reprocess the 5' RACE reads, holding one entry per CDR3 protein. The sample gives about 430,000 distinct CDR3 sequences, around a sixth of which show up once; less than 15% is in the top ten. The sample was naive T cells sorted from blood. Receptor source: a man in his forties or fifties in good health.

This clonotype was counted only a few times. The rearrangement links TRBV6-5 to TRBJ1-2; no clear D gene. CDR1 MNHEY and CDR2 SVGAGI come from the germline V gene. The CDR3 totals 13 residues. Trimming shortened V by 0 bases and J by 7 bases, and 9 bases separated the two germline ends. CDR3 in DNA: TGTGCCAGCAGTTACTCGACTACGCGTGGCTACACCTTC. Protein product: CASSYSTTRGYTF.

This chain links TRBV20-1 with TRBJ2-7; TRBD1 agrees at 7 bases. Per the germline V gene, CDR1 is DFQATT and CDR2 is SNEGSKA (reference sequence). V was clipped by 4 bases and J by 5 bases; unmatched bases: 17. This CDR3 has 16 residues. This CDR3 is CSATDRVRQFNNEQYF. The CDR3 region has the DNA TGCAGTGCTACAGACAGGGTAAGGCAGTTTAACAACGAGCAGTACTTC.

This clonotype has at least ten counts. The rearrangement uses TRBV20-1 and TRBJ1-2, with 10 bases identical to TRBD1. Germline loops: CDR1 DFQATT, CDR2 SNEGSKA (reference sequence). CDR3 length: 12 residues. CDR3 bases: TGCTCAATCGCCGGGACAGGGGATGGCTACACCTTC. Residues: CSIAGTGDGYTF.

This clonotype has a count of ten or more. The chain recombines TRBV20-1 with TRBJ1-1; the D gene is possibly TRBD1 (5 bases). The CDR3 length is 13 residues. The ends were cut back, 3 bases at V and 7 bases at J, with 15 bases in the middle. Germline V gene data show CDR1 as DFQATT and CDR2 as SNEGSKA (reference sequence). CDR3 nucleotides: TGCAGTGCTAGTGGGCAGGGTTTGGTTGAAGCTTTCTTT. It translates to CSASGQGLVEAFF.

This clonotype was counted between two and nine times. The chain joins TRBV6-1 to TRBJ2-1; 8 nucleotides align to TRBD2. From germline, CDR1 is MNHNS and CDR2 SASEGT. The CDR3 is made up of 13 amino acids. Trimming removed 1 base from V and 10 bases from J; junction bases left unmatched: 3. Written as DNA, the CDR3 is TGTGCCAGCAGTGAAGGCGGGAGGTTGGAGCAGTTCTTC. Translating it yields CASSEGGRLEQFF.

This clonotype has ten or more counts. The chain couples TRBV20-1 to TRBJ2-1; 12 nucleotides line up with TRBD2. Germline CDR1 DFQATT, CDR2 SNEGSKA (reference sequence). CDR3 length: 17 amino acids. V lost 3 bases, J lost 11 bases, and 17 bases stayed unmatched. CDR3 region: CSARSARLAGVGSKQFF. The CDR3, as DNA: TGCAGTGCTAGGAGTGCCCGACTAGCGGGAGTGGGCTCGAAGCAGTTCTTC.

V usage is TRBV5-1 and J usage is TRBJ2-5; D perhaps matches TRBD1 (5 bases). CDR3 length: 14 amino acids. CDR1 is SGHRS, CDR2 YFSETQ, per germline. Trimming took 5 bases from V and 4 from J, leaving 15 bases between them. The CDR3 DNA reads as TGCGCCAGCAGTATTAAGGGGATCACAGAGACCCAGTACTTC. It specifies CASSIKGITETQYF.

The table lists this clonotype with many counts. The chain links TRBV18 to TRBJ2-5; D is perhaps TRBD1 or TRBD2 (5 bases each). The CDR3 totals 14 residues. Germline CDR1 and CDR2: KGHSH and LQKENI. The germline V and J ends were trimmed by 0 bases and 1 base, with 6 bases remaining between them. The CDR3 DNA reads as TGTGCCAGCTCACCACCGAGGGGCCAAGAGACCCAGTACTTC. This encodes CASSPPRGQETQYF.

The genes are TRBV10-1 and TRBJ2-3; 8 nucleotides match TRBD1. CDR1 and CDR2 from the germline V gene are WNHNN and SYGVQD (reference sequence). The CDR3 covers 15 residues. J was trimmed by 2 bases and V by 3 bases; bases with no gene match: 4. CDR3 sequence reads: CASSDGQGLTDTQYF. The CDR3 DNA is TGCGCCAGCAGTGATGGACAGGGACTCACAGATACGCAGTATTTT.

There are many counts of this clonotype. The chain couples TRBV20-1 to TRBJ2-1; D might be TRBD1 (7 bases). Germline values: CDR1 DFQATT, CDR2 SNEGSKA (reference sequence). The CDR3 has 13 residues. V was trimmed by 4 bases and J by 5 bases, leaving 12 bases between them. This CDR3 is CSAIRGAHNEQFF. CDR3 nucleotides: TGCAGTGCTATCAGGGGGGCTCACAATGAGCAGTTCTTC.